This T cell receptor beta chain stems from a study of blood T cell repertoires in COVID-19. Source study methods: Amplifying reference gene primers gave estimates of nucleated cell counts. Data came from immunoSEQ multiplex PCR; TCRdb stores just in-frame clones and leaves some out. V and J calls and clone size are as listed in that table; D and trimming were resolved from the DNA. The table includes approximately 250,000 clones, about 86% detected once. Sequences were obtained from peripheral blood. This receptor was obtained from a young man with active or convalescent COVID-19.

The chain's CDR3 is CASIGTGDASNQPQHF. The CDR3 DNA reads as TGTGCCAGTATTGGAACAGGGGACGCGAGCAATCAGCCCCAGCATTTT. The chain uses TRBV19 and TRBJ1-5; 7 bases map to TRBD1. The V segment lost 7 bases and the J segment 1 base; nucleotides outside the gene matches: 10. The CDR3 extends over 16 amino acids. Germline CDR1 LNHDA, CDR2 SQIVND (reference sequence).